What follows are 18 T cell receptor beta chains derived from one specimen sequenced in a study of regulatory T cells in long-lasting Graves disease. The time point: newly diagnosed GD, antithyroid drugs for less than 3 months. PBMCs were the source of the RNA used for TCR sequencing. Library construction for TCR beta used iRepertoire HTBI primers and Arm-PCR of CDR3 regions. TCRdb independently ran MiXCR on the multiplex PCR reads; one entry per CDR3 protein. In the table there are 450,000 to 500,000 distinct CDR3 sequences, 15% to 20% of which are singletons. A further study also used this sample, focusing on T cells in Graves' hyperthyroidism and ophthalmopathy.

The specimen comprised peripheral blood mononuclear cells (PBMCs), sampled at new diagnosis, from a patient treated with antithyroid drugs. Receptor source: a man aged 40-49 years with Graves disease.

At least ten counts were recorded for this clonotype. In nucleotides, the CDR3 is TGTGCCAGCAGCTTAAGACTAGCGGGAGAAGCCTACAATGAGCAGTTCTTC. Protein: CASSLRLAGEAYNEQFF. V usage is TRBV11-2 and J usage is TRBJ2-1, with 12 bases lining up with TRBD2. This CDR3 is built from 17 residues. V shed 2 bases, J shed 2 bases, and the junction held 4 bases outside the gene matches. CDR1 is SGHAT, CDR2 FQNNGV, per germline.

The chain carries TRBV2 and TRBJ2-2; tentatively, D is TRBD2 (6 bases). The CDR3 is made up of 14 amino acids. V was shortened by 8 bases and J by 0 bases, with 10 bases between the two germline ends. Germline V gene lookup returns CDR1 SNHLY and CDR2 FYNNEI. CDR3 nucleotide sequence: TGTGCCAGCCTGGCGGGATCGAACACCGGGGAGCTGTTTTTT. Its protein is CASLAGSNTGELFF.

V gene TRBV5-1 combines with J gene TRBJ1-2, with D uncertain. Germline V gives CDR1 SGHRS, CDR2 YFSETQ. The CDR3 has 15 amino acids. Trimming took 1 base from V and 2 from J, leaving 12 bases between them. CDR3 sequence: CASSLSNRLNYGYTF. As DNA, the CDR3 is TGCGCCAGCAGCTTGAGTAACAGACTAAACTATGGCTACACCTTC.

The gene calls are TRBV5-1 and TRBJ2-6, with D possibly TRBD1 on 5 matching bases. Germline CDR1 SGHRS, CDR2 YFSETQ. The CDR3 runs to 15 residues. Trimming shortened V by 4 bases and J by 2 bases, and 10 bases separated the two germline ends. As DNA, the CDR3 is TGCGCCAGCAGCCTGGACACCCCTGGGGCCAACGTCCTGACTTTC. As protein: CASSLDTPGANVLTF.

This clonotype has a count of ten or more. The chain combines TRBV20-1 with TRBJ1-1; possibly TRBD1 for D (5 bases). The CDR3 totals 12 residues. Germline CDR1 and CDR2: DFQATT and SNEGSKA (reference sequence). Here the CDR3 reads CRAEGRHTEAFF. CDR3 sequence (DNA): TGCAGGGCCGAGGGGAGGCACACTGAAGCTTTCTTT.

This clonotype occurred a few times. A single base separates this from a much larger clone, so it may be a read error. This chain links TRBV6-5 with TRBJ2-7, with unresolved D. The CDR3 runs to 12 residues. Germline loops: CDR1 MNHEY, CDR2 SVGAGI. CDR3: CASSYRENERYF. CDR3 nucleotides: TGTGCCAGCAGTTACAGGGAAAACGAGCGGTACTTC.

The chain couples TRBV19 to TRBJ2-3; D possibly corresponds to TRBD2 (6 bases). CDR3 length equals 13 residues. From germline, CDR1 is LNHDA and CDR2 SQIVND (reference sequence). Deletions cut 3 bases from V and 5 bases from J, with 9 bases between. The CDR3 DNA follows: TGTGCCAGTAGTATCGGGGGTAAAGATACGCAGTATTTT. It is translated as CASSIGGKDTQYF.

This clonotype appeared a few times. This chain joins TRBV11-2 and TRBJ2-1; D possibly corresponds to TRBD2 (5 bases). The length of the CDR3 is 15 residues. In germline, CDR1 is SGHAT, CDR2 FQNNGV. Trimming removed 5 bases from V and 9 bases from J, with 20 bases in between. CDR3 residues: CASSTVGLGRGEQFF. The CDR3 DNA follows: TGTGCCAGCAGCACAGTAGGACTGGGTCGCGGTGAGCAGTTCTTC.

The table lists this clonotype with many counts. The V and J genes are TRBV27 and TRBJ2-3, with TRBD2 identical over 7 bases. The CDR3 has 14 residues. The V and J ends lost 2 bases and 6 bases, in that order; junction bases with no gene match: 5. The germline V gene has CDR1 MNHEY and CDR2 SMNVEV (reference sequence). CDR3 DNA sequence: TGTGCCAGCAGTTTACAACTAGCGAGCGATACGCAGTATTTT. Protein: CASSLQLASDTQYF.

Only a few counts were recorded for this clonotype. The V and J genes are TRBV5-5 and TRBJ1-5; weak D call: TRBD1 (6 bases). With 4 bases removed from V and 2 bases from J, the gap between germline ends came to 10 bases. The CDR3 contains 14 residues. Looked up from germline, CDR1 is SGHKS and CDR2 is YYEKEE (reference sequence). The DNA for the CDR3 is TGTGCCAGCAGCACGGAGGGGGGCAATCAGCCCCAGCATTTT. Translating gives CASSTEGGNQPQHF. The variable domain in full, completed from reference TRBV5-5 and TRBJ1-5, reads DAGVTQSPTHLIKTRGQQVTLRCSPISGHKSVSWYQQVLGQGPQFIFQYYEKEERGRGNFPDRFSARQFPNYSSELNVNALLLGDSALYLCASSTEGGNQPQHFGDGTRLSIL.

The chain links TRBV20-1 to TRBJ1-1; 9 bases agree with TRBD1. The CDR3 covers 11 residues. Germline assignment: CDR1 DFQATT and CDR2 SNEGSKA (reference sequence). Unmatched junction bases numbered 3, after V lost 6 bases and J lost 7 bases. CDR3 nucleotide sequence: TGCAGTGCGAGGGACAGGGTTGAAGCTTTCTTT. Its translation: CSARDRVEAFF.

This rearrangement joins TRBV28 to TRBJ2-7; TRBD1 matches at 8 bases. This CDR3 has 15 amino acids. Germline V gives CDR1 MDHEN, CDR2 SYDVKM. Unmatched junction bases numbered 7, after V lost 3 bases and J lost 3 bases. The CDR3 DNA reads TGTGCCAGCAGTTTTGCAGGGGGCGAGTACTACGAGCAGTACTTC. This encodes CASSFAGGEYYEQYF.

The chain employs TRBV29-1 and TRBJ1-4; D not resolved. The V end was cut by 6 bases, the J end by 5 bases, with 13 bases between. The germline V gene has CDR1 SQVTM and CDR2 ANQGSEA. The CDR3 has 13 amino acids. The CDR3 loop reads CSVAPGTNEKLFF. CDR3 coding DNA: TGCAGCGTGGCTCCGGGAACGAATGAAAAACTGTTTTTT.

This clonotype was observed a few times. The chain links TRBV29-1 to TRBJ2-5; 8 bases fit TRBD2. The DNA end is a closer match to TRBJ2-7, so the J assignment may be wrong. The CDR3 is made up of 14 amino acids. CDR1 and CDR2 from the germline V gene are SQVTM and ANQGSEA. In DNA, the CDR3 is TGCAGCGTTGAAGAACGGGGGGCGGGAGGCGAGCAGTACTTC. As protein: CSVEERGAGGEQYF.

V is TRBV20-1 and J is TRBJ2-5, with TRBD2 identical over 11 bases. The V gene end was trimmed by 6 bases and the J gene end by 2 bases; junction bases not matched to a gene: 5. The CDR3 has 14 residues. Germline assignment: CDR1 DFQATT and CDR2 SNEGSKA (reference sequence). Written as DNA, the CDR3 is TGCAGTGCAACCGGGACTAGCGGACAAGAGACCCAGTACTTC. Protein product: CSATGTSGQETQYF.

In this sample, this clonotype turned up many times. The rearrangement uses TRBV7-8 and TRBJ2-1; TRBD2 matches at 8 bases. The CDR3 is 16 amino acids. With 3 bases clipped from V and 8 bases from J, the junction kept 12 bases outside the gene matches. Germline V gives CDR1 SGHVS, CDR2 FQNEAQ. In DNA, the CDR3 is TGTGCCAGCAGCTTCCGACTGGCGGGAGGATGGGATGAGCAGTTCTTC. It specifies CASSFRLAGGWDEQFF.

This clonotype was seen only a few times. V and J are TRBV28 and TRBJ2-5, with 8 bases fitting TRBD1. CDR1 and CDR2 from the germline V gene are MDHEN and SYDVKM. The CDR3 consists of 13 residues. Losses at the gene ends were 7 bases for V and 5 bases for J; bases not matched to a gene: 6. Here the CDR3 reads CASNPGGWETQYF. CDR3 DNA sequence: TGTGCCAGCAATCCAGGGGGCTGGGAGACCCAGTACTTC.

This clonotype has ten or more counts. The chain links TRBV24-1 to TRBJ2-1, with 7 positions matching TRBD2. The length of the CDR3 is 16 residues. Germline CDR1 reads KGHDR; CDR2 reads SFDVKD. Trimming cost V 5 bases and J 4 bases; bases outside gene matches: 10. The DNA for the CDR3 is TGTGCCACCAGTGGTCATGGGGCGGGAGAGTACAATGAGCAGTTCTTC. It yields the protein CATSGHGAGEYNEQFF.